This TCR beta chain originates from a study of T-cell reconstitution after alpha-beta-depleted transplantation in children. General study findings and limits: Surviving recipient T cells and thymic progenitors accounted for the high day-60 TCRbeta diversity observed in some patients. Newly made T cells mostly supplied T-cell counts and diversity one year after transplant. It was reported that alpha-beta T cells came from several hundred expanded graft clones (about two months after transplant).

This clonotype was recorded many times. Its target is not known. The germline gives CDR1 SGHTA, CDR2 FQGNSA. The CDR3 contains 13 residues. The V and J ends lost 1 base and 9 bases respectively, with 7 bases between them. The library targeted TCRbeta and was prepared with unique molecular identifiers. One entry per CDR3 protein, called by TCRdb with MiXCR from the PCR reads. The sample gives some 150,000 distinct CDR3 sequences, more than 8% of which show up once; around 18% is in the top ten. The sequenced sample was PBMCs, mostly from graft donor cells, obtained 180 days after TCRalphabeta/CD19-depleted stem cell transplant. The receptor was isolated from a female patient aged 2 to 10 who had a stem cell transplant for congenital amegakaryocytic thrombocytopenia, so the T cells may come from the graft donor. The chain combines TRBV7-2 with TRBJ1-6; D remains unclear. In DNA form, the CDR3 reads TGTGCCAGCAGCTTAGAGGTAGTTTCACCCCTCCACTTT. The encoded protein is CASSLEVVSPLHF.